This T cell receptor beta chain came from a study of tissue T cells after allogeneic stem cell transplantation. Points from the study as a whole: Across patients, clones rarely overlapped, yet motif clusters were shared tissue-specifically. Which tissue TCRs were alloreactive or antigen-specific was not determined. Some clones might be persisting host cells. Anatomically similar tissues had similar TCR repertoires within each patient.

This CDR3 spans 14 amino acids. CDR1 SQVTM and CDR2 ANQGSEA come from the germline V gene. V shed 6 bases and J 7 bases; nucleotides not matched to a gene: 11. The data were produced by immunoSEQ multiplex PCR, yet TCRdb's version contains in-frame clones alone and is incomplete. Among approximately 30,000 clones listed, 85% to 90% were seen once. Turning to this clone: What it binds is not known.

Sequencing used blood, obtained before transplantation. The TCR comes from a woman aged 18-49 years who later had graft-versus-host disease after an allogeneic stem cell transplant. The chain uses TRBV29-1 and TRBJ1-4, with 7 bases identical to TRBD1. The chain's CDR3 is CSVSERGLGEKLFF. The DNA of the CDR3 is TGCAGCGTCTCCGAGAGGGGGCTCGGTGAAAAACTGTTTTTT.